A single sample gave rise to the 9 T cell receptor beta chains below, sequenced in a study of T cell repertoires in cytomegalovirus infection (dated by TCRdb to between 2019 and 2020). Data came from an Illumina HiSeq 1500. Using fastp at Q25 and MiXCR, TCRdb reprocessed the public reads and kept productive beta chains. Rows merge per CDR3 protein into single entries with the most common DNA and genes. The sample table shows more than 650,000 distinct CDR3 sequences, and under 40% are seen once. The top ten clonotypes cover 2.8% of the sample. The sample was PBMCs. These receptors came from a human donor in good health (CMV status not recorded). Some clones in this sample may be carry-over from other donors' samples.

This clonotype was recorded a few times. As DNA, the CDR3 is TGTGCCAGCAGCCACAGGCAGGGAAACTACGAGCAGTACTTC. It codes for CASSHRQGNYEQYF. The chain carries TRBV14 and TRBJ2-7, with D perhaps matching TRBD1 (5 bases). CDR3 size: 14 residues. V dropped 3 bases and J dropped 3 bases, with 12 bases sitting between them. Germline V gene data show CDR1 as SGHDN and CDR2 as FVKESK.

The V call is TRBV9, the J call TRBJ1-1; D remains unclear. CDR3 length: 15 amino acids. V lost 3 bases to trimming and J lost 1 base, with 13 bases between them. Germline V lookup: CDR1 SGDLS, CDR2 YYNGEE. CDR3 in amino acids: CASSASPDGNTEAFF. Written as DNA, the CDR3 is TGTGCCAGCAGCGCTAGCCCGGACGGGAACACTGAAGCTTTCTTT.

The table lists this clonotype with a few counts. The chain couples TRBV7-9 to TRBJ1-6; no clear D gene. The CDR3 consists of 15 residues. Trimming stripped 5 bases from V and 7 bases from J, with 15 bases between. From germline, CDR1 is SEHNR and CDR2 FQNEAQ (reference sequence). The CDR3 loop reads CASSLGGTENSPLHF. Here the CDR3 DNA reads TGTGCCAGCAGCCTGGGCGGAACTGAGAATTCACCCCTCCACTTT.

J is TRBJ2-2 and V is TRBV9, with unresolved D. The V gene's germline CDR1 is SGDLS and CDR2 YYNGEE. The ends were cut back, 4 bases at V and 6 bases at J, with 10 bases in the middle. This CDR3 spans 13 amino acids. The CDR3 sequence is CASSLPRPGELFF. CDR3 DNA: TGTGCCAGCAGCCTCCCGAGGCCCGGGGAGCTGTTTTTT.

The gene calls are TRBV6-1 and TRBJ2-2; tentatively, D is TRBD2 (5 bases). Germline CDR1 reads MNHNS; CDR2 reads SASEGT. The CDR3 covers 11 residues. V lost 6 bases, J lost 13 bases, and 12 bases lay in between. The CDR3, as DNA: TGTGCCAGCAGAGTGGCAGAGGGGCTGTTTTTT. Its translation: CASRVAEGLFF.

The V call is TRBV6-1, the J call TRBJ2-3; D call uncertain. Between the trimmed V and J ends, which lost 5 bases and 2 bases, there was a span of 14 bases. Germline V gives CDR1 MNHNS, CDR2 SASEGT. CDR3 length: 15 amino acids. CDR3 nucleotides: TGTGCCAGCAGTCAACGTAACAGAGCCACAGATACGCAGTATTTT. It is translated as CASSQRNRATDTQYF.

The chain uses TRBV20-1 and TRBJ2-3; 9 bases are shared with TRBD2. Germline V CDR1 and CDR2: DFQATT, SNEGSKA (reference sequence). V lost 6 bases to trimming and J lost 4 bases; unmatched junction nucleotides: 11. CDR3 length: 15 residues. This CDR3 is CSATHRGRAPDTQYF. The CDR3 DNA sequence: TGCAGTGCCACGCACCGCGGGAGGGCCCCAGATACGCAGTATTTT.

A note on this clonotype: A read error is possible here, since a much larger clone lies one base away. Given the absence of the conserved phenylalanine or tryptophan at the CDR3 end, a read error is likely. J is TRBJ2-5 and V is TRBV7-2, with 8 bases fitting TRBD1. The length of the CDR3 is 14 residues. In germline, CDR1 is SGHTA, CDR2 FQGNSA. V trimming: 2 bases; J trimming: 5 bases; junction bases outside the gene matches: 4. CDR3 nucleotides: TGTGCCAGCAGCTTAAGGACAGGGAGGGAGACCCAGTACTTA. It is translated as CASSLRTGRETQYL.

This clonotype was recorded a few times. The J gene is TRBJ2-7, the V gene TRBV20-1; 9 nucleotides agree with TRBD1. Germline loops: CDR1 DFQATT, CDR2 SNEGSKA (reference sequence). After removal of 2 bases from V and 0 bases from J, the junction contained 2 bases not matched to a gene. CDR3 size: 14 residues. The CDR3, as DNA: TGCAGTGCTAGACGGACAGGGGCCTCCTACGAGCAGTACTTC. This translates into CSARRTGASYEQYF.